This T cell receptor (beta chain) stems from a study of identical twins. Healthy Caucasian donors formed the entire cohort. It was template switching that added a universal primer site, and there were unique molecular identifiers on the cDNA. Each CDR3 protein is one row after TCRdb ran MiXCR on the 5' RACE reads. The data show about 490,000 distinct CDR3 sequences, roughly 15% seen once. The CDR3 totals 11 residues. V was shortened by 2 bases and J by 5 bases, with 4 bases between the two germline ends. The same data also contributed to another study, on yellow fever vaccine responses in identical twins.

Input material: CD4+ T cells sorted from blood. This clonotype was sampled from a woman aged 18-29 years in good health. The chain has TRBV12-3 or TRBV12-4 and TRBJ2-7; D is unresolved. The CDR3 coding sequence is TGTGCCAGCAGTTTATCGCACGAGCAGTACTTC. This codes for CASSLSHEQYF.